This passage covers 8 T cell receptor beta chains from one sample sequenced in a study of control samples from healthy donors and cancer patients. Using immunoSEQ multiplex PCR, the repertoire was profiled, and TCRdb retains in-frame clones only, with some absent. In the table there are about 170,000 clones, 91% of which are singletons. Sequences were obtained from blood. These receptors were obtained from a woman aged 25 to 45 in good health.

The chain couples TRBV24-1 to TRBJ2-2; 9 nucleotides agree with TRBD2. Per the germline V gene, CDR1 is KGHDR and CDR2 is SFDVKD. With V trimmed by 3 bases and J by 4 bases, 5 bases remained unmatched. The CDR3 is made up of 16 amino acids. CDR3 region: CATSDPGLAFTGELFF. CDR3 nucleotides: TGTGCCACCAGTGATCCAGGACTAGCGTTCACCGGGGAGCTGTTTTTT.

The rearrangement uses TRBV5-1 and TRBJ1-5, with 12 bases identical to TRBD1. Unmatched junction bases numbered 1, after V lost 2 bases and J lost 7 bases. Germline V gene lookup returns CDR1 SGHRS and CDR2 YFSETQ. There are 14 residues in the CDR3. Written as DNA, the CDR3 is TGCGCCAGCAGCTTCGGGACAGGGGGCCAGCCCCAGCATTTT. Translation gives CASSFGTGGQPQHF.

The chain employs TRBV27 and TRBJ1-1; D uncertain. Germline lookup yields CDR1 MNHEY and CDR2 SMNVEV (reference sequence). The CDR3 totals 13 residues. Trimming left V 3 bases short and J 2 bases short, with 7 bases between. CDR3 bases: TGTGCCAGCAGTTTTGGCGGAAACACTGAAGCTTTCTTT. This translates into CASSFGGNTEAFF.

This chain joins TRBV4-1 and TRBJ2-2, with D possibly being TRBD2 (6 bases). The CDR3 is 16 amino acids. Germline CDR1 and CDR2: MGHRA and YSYEKL. The V end lost 0 bases, the J end lost 0 bases, and 8 bases lay between the germline ends. CDR3 protein: CASSQEGLPNTGELFF. For the CDR3, the DNA is TGCGCCAGCAGCCAAGAAGGACTACCGAACACCGGGGAGCTGTTTTTT.

This chain connects TRBV5-1 to TRBJ2-3; 9 nucleotides align to TRBD2. The CDR3 has 15 amino acids. The trim removed 3 bases at V and 1 base at J, leaving 3 bases unmatched. Germline loops: CDR1 SGHRS, CDR2 YFSETQ. CDR3 nucleotides: TGCGCCAGCAGCTCAGAGCGGGGGGGCACAGATACGCAGTATTTT. Its translation: CASSSERGGTDTQYF.

V and J are TRBV13 and TRBJ2-7, with D hard to call. The ends were cut back, 0 bases at V and 1 base at J, with 1 base in the middle. The CDR3 length is 12 residues. In germline, CDR1 is PRHDT, CDR2 FYEKMQ (reference sequence). The CDR3 DNA reads as TGTGCCAGCAGCTTAGGATCCTACGAGCAGTACTTC. Its protein product is CASSLGSYEQYF.

The chain has TRBV6-2 or TRBV6-3 and TRBJ2-3, with 9 bases aligning to TRBD2. J was trimmed by 2 bases and V by 3 bases; bases with no gene match: 3. The CDR3 has 15 residues. The germline CDR1 and CDR2 sequences are MNHEY and SVGEGT. The CDR3 DNA follows: TGTGCCAGCAGTTATCTAGCGGGACCCACAGATACGCAGTATTTT. Protein sequence: CASSYLAGPTDTQYF.

The table lists this clone with a count of one. This sequence joins TRBV5-5 and TRBJ2-7; 13 positions match TRBD2. The CDR3 runs to 14 residues. CDR1 is SGHKS and CDR2 is YYEKEE in the germline V gene (reference sequence). V gave up 1 base and J gave up 5 bases; unmatched junction bases: 0. The CDR3 is CASSLTSGRDEQYF. The CDR3 bases are TGTGCCAGCAGCTTGACTAGCGGGAGGGACGAGCAGTACTTC.